These 5 T cell receptor beta chains were sequenced from one sample in a study of blood T cell repertoires in COVID-19. TCRdb's table, derived via immunoSEQ multiplex PCR, lists solely in-frame clones and lacks some. The data show some 14,000 clones, with 65% to 85% seen just once and roughly 15% held by the top ten. The sequencing sample was made of peripheral blood. These receptors were collected from a human donor in a cohort sampled during active COVID-19.

The V gene is TRBV20-1, the J gene TRBJ2-1, with TRBD2 matching 14 bases. The germline V gene has CDR1 DFQATT and CDR2 SNEGSKA (reference sequence). The CDR3 runs 15 residues. V trimming: 3 bases; J trimming: 8 bases; junction bases outside the gene matches: 6. The CDR3 here is CSASRTSGRRYEQFF. As DNA, the CDR3 is TGCAGTGCTAGTCGGACTAGCGGGAGGCGCTATGAGCAGTTCTTC.

The DNA for the CDR3 is TGTGCCAGCAGCGCCCAGGGATACACTGAAGCTTTCTTT. It encodes CASSAQGYTEAFF. The V and J genes are TRBV7-6 and TRBJ1-1, with D perhaps TRBD1 (5 bases). CDR1 is SGHVS and CDR2 is FNYEAQ in the germline V gene. Between the trimmed V and J ends, which lost 5 bases and 3 bases, there was a span of 10 bases. The CDR3 consists of 13 residues.

The V gene is TRBV18, the J gene TRBJ1-5; D uncertain. Germline CDR1 and CDR2: KGHSH and LQKENI. The CDR3 is 16 residues long. The V end was cut by 6 bases, the J end by 0 bases, with 15 bases between. The CDR3 DNA reads TGTGCCAGCTCCCTCTTACCACGGTATAGCAATCAGCCCCAGCATTTT. Encoded protein: CASSLLPRYSNQPQHF.

The chain joins TRBV4-3 to TRBJ2-7; the match to TRBD2 covers 13 bases. Germline V lookup: CDR1 LGHNA, CDR2 YSLEER. This CDR3 has 14 residues. The CDR3 spells CAIWWTSGSYEQYF. The CDR3 DNA is TGCGCTATCTGGTGGACTAGCGGGAGTTACGAGCAGTACTTC.

This clone was counted between two and nine times. The chain is built from TRBV6-2 or TRBV6-3 and TRBJ2-5; maybe TRBD2 (6 bases). Trimming stripped 6 bases from V and 4 bases from J, with 12 bases between. Germline CDR1 and CDR2: MNHEY and SVGEGT. The CDR3 is 13 amino acids. The CDR3 loop reads CASSWRGGETQYF. CDR3 sequence (DNA): TGTGCCAGCAGCTGGAGGGGAGGAGAGACCCAGTACTTC.